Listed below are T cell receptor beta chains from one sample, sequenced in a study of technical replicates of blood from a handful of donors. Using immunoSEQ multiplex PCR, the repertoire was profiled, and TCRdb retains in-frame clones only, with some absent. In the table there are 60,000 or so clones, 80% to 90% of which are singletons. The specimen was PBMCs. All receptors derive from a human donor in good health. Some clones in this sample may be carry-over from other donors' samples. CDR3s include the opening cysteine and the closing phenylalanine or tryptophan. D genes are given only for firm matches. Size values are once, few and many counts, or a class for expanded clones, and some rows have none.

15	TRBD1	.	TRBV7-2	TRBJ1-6	TGTGCCAGCAGCTTAGGGACAGGGTACAATTCACCCCTCCACTTT	CASSLGTGYNSPLHF
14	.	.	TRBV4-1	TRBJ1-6	TGCGCCAGCAGCCAATCCCCTTATAATTCACCCCTCCACTTT	CASSQSPYNSPLHF
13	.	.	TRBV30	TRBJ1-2	TGTGCCTGGATTGGGCAGGGCCGGTATGGCTACACCTTC	CAWIGQGRYGYTF
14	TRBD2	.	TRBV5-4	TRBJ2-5	TGTGCCAGCAAAGAAGCGGGAGGGTTGGAGACCCAGTACTTC	CASKEAGGLETQYF
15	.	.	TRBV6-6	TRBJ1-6	TGTGCCAGCAGTACGGATAGGGGGACCGATTCACCCCTCCACTTT	CASSTDRGTDSPLHF
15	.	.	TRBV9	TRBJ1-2	TGTGCCAGCAGCGTAGGAGACAGGTTCGACTATGGCTACACCTTC	CASSVGDRFDYGYTF
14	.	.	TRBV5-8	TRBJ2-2	TGTGCCAGCAGCCCGATGGGCAACACCGGGGAGCTGTTTTTT	CASSPMGNTGELFF
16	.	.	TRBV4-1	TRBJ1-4	TGCGCCAGCAGCCAAGGAAGAGCTGCAACTAATGAAAAACTGTTTTTT	CASSQGRAATNEKLFF
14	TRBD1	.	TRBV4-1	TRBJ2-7	TGCGCCAGCAGCCAAGCTAACAGGGGATACGAGCAGTACTTC	CASSQANRGYEQYF
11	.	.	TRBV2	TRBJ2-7	TGTGCCAGTTCCCCAATCTACGAGCAGTACTTC	CASSPIYEQYF
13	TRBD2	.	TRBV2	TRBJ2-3	TGTGCCAGCAGTCGGCGGGAGACAGATACGCAGTATTTT	CASSRRETDTQYF
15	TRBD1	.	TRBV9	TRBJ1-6	TGTGCCAGCAGCGTTGGGACAGGGGAAAATTCACCCCTCCACTTT	CASSVGTGENSPLHF
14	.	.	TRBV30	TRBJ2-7	TGTGCCTGGAGTGTAGGACTGGTCTCCTACGAGCAGTACTTC	CAWSVGLVSYEQYF
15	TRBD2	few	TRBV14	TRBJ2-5	TGTGCCAGCAGCCAAATCTCGGGAGGGACGGGGACCCAGTACTTC	CASSQISGGTGTQYF
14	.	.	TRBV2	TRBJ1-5	TGTGCCACGAGGGGGGGTGAAGGCAATCAGCCCCAGCATTTT	CATRGGEGNQPQHF
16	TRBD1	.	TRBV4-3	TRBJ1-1	TGCGCCAGCAGCCAAGGTTTACAGGGGAGTAGAACTGAAGCTTTCTTT	CASSQGLQGSRTEAFF
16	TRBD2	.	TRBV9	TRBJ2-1	TGTGCCAGCAGCCCCTTAGGGACTAGCGTCATGGGAGAGCAGTTCTTC	CASSPLGTSVMGEQFF
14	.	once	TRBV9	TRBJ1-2	TGTGCCAGCAGCGCGGGGGGGCAGTTCTATGGCTACACCTTC	CASSAGGQFYGYTF
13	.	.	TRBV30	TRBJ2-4	TGTGCCTGGAGTTACAGGGAAAAAAACATTCAGTACTTC	CAWSYREKNIQYF
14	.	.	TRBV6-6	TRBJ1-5	TGTGCCAGCAGTCAACACGGGGGAAATCAGCCCCAGCATTTT	CASSQHGGNQPQHF
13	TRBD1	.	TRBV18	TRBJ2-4	TGTGCCAGCTCACCATTACAGGGGTCCATTCAGTACTTC	CASSPLQGSIQYF
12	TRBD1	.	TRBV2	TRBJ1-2	TGTGCCAGCAGACCGGGACAGGGGGGCTACACCTTC	CASRPGQGGYTF
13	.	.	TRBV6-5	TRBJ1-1	TGTGCCAGCAGCCTCGGACAGAACACTGAAGCTTTCTTT	CASSLGQNTEAFF
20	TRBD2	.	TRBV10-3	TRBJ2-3	TGTGCCATCAGTGCGCACGCAGGTAGCGGGAGGGCCAGGGGCACAGATACGCAGTATTTT	CAISAHAGSGRARGTDTQYF
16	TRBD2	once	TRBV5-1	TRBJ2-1	TGCGCCAGCAGCCTGGGCTTCGCGGGGGGGTACAATGAGCAGTTCTTC	CASSLGFAGGYNEQFF
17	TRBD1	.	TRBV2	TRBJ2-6	TGTGCCAGCAGTGGGGGACAGGTGGTCTCAGGGGCCAACGTCCTGACTTTC	CASSGGQVVSGANVLTF
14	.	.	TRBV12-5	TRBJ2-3	TGTGCTAGTGGTCCCCAGCCGGGGGAAGATACGCAGTATTTT	CASGPQPGEDTQYF
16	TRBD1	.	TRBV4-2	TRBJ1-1	TGTGCCAGCAGCCAAACCCCGGGACAGGTGAACACTGAAGCTTTCTTT	CASSQTPGQVNTEAFF
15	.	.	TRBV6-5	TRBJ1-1	TGTGCCAGCAGTTACGTCCAGGGAACTTACACTGAAGCTTTCTTT	CASSYVQGTYTEAFF
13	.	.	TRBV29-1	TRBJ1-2	TGCAGCGTTGGAGGTCCATTAAACTATGGCTACACCTTC	CSVGGPLNYGYTF
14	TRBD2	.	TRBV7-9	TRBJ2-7	TGTGCCAGCAGCATTACTAGCGGCTCCTACGAGCAGTACTTC	CASSITSGSYEQYF
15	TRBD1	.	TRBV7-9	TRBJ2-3	TGTGCCAGCAGCTTAACCGGGACAGTCACAGATACGCAGTATTTT	CASSLTGTVTDTQYF
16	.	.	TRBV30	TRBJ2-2	TGTGCCTGGAGTCCCACCTGGGGGCAAAACACCGGGGAGCTGTTTTTT	CAWSPTWGQNTGELFF
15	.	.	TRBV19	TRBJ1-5	TGTGCCAGTAGCCCGATGGACTTTAGCAATCAGCCCCAGCATTTT	CASSPMDFSNQPQHF
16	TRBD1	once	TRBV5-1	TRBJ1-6	TGCGCCAGCAGCTGGTCTGGACAGGGCAGTAATTCACCCCTCCACTTT	CASSWSGQGSNSPLHF
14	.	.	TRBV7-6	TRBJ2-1	TGTGCCAGCAGCTTAGGGGCGGGGAGCAATGAGCAGTTCTTC	CASSLGAGSNEQFF
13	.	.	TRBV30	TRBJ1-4	TGTGCCTGGAGTACCGGGTCTTGGGAAAAACTGTTTTTT	CAWSTGSWEKLFF
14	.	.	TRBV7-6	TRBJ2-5	TGTGCCTCAGCCATCTCCGGGACTTTGGAGACCCAGTACTTC	CASAISGTLETQYF
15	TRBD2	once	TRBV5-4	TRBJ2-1	TGTGCCAGCAGCTTAGCGGGAGGGCCGTTCAATGAGCAGTTCTTC	CASSLAGGPFNEQFF
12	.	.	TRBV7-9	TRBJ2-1	TGTGCCAGCAGTCCCAGTAGGAGGCAGCAGTTCTTC	CASSPSRRQQFF
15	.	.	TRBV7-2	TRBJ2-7	TGTGCCAGCAGCTTAATGGGAGGAGGCTCCTACGAGCAGTACTTC	CASSLMGGGSYEQYF
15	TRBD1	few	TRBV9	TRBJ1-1	TGTGCCAGCAGCGCGACGGGACAGGGGAGAACTGAAGCTTTCTTT	CASSATGQGRTEAFF
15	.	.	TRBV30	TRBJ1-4	TGTGCCTGGAGTGTAGGCGGGGCGGCTAATGAAAAACTGTTTTTT	CAWSVGGAANEKLFF